This T cell receptor beta chain came from a study of Tregs in tolerant kidney transplant recipients. Findings and caveats of the study: Validation in larger populations is needed because few patients were studied.

Sequenced by immunoSEQ multiplex PCR; TCRdb stores in-frame clones only, minus some. Its listing shows 23,000 or so clones. Recipients received nonmyeloablative bone marrow transplants from related graft donors, with transient mixed chimerism. Germline loops: CDR1 SGHVS, CDR2 FNYEAQ. J was trimmed by 1 base and V by 5 bases; bases with no gene match: 10. CDR3 length: 17 residues. As regards this clone: Its antigen is unknown. The sequence runs out 3 residues before the end of the CDR3; the remainder is reconstructed from the germline J gene.

The sample was CD4+ T cells from blood (PBMCs), taken 6 months after the transplant. The receptor comes from a human patient who received a combined kidney and bone marrow transplant. Some of the T cells may derive from the graft donor. This chain uses TRBV7-6 with TRBJ2-7; 11 bases line up with TRBD1. The CDR3 is CASSPPPRDRGSYEQYF. The sequenced CDR3 bases are TGTGCCAGCAGCCCCCCCCCGCGGGACAGGGGGTCCTACGAG.